This is a list of T cell receptor beta chains from one sample in a study of graft-versus-host responses after intestinal transplantation. The assay was immunoSEQ multiplex PCR, and TCRdb's table has in-frame clones only and misses some. The repertoire has more than 4,000 clones, approximately 25% of them found once; the top ten carry about 3.1%. Sample: alloreactive CD4+ T cells from a mixed lymphocyte reaction culture, taken before transplantation. The receptor source for this set is a human patient who was an organ donor for intestinal transplantation. Each CDR3 is given with its conserved first and last residue. D genes are given only for firm matches. The size of a clone is reported for some rows only, either as once, few or many, or as a class for expanded clones.

d_call: -; clone_size: medium-sized; v_call: TRBV2; j_call: TRBJ2-1; cdr3_aa: CASSLYRVSYNEQFF; cdr3_nt: TGTGCCAGCAGTCTATACAGGGTATCCTACAATGAGCAGTTCTTC
d_call: TRBD2; clone_size: few; v_call: TRBV2; j_call: TRBJ2-5; cdr3_aa: CASERGGHQETQYF; cdr3_nt: TGTGCAAGCGAGCGGGGCGGGCACCAAGAGACCCAGTACTTC
d_call: TRBD2; clone_size: -; v_call: TRBV9; j_call: TRBJ2-3; cdr3_aa: CASSVYGGVDTQYF; cdr3_nt: TGTGCCAGCAGCGTATACGGGGGGGTAGATACGCAGTATTTT
d_call: -; clone_size: few; v_call: TRBV30; j_call: TRBJ1-5; cdr3_aa: CAWSGGNQPQHF; cdr3_nt: TGTGCCTGGAGTGGCGGCAATCAGCCCCAGCATTTT
d_call: -; clone_size: medium-sized; v_call: TRBV5-8; j_call: TRBJ1-6; cdr3_aa: CASSPPPRVHNSPLHF; cdr3_nt: TGTGCCAGCAGCCCCCCTCCTCGGGTTCATAATTCACCCCTCCACTTT
d_call: -; clone_size: medium-sized; v_call: TRBV9; j_call: TRBJ2-1; cdr3_aa: CASSVGTPTYNEQFF; cdr3_nt: TGTGCCAGCAGCGTAGGGACTCCAACCTACAATGAGCAGTTCTTC
d_call: -; clone_size: -; v_call: TRBV21-1; j_call: TRBJ1-5; cdr3_aa: CARDLRKTGLLQPQHF; cdr3_nt: TGTGCCAGAGATTTGCGAAAGACAGGGCTTCTTCAGCCCCAGCATTTT
d_call: -; clone_size: medium-sized; v_call: TRBV27; j_call: TRBJ1-2; cdr3_aa: CASSPQRGRGYGYTF; cdr3_nt: TGTGCCAGCAGTCCCCAGCGGGGACGGGGCTATGGCTACACCTTC
d_call: TRBD1; clone_size: few; v_call: TRBV7-8; j_call: TRBJ2-7; cdr3_aa: CASSLVSVPGQYSYEQYF; cdr3_nt: TGTGCCAGCAGCTTAGTCAGCGTGCCGGGACAGTATTCCTACGAGCAGTACTTC
d_call: TRBD2; clone_size: medium-sized; v_call: TRBV4-1; j_call: TRBJ2-1; cdr3_aa: CASSQGIPTKKKRGGPNEQFF; cdr3_nt: TGCGCCAGCAGCCAAGGCATACCGACAAAAAAGAAGCGGGGGGGGCCTAATGAGCAGTTCTTC
d_call: -; clone_size: few; v_call: TRBV7-3; j_call: TRBJ2-7; cdr3_aa: CASSLALARREQYF; cdr3_nt: TGTGCCAGCAGCTTAGCGCTCGCCCGTAGAGAGCAGTACTTC
d_call: TRBD2; clone_size: few; v_call: TRBV5-4; j_call: TRBJ2-7; cdr3_aa: CASIKARTSDGEQYF; cdr3_nt: TGTGCCAGCATAAAAGCCAGGACTAGTGATGGCGAGCAGTACTTC
d_call: TRBD2; clone_size: -; v_call: TRBV5-1; j_call: TRBJ2-7; cdr3_aa: CASSPWTSSYEQYF; cdr3_nt: TGCGCCAGCAGCCCGTGGACTAGCAGCTACGAGCAGTACTTC
d_call: TRBD2; clone_size: large; v_call: TRBV10-3; j_call: TRBJ2-7; cdr3_aa: CAISESLAGGHEQYF; cdr3_nt: TGTGCCATCAGTGAGTCACTAGCGGGAGGACACGAGCAGTACTTC
d_call: TRBD1; clone_size: medium-sized; v_call: TRBV15; j_call: TRBJ2-7; cdr3_aa: CATSRDPMTRDRSYEQYF; cdr3_nt: TGTGCCACCAGCAGAGATCCCATGACCCGGGACAGATCCTACGAGCAGTACTTC
d_call: TRBD1; clone_size: -; v_call: TRBV4-2; j_call: TRBJ1-5; cdr3_aa: CASSQDQLAGQFYQPQHF; cdr3_nt: TGTGCCAGCAGCCAAGATCAACTGGCGGGACAGTTCTATCAGCCCCAGCATTTT
d_call: TRBD2; clone_size: -; v_call: TRBV9; j_call: TRBJ2-3; cdr3_aa: CASSPGGEQYF; cdr3_nt: TGTGCCAGCAGCCCCGGGGGGGAACAGTATTTT
d_call: TRBD1; clone_size: few; v_call: TRBV10-3; j_call: TRBJ2-7; cdr3_aa: CAIKQGPDYEQYF; cdr3_nt: TGTGCCATCAAACAGGGGCCCGATTACGAGCAGTACTTC
d_call: -; clone_size: medium-sized; v_call: TRBV6-5; j_call: TRBJ1-2; cdr3_aa: CASTKGGHGYTF; cdr3_nt: TGTGCCAGCACCAAGGGGGGGCATGGCTACACCTTC
d_call: TRBD1; clone_size: large; v_call: TRBV2; j_call: TRBJ1-1; cdr3_aa: CASSEQTGGIEAFF; cdr3_nt: TGTGCCAGCAGTGAACAGACAGGGGGGATTGAAGCTTTCTTT
d_call: TRBD2; clone_size: -; v_call: TRBV27; j_call: TRBJ2-1; cdr3_aa: CASSFLAGPANEQFF; cdr3_nt: TGTGCCAGCAGTTTCCTAGCGGGGCCGGCCAATGAGCAGTTCTTC
d_call: -; clone_size: -; v_call: TRBV4-2; j_call: TRBJ2-3; cdr3_aa: CASSQDAASTDTQYF; cdr3_nt: TGTGCCAGCAGCCAAGACGCGGCTAGCACAGATACGCAGTATTTT